This T cell receptor beta chain was observed in a study of cytomegalovirus exposure and HLA in healthy donors. Findings and caveats of the study: Published work reported that the classifier diagnosed cytomegalovirus status with high specificity and sensitivity. Among the CMV-associated chains, a few were confirmed in vitro as specific for CMV antigens.

Worth noting for this clone: Its antigen remains unknown.

The donors (healthy individuals) were bone marrow donors. Vbeta (60) and Jbeta (13) primers were used in the PCR. Repertoires were generated with immunoSEQ multiplex PCR, while TCRdb's copy carries only in-frame clones and drops some. The data contain around 74,000 clones, approximately 80% of them singletons. The clonotype was recovered from a man aged 35 to 55 in good health and CMV-seronegative. Sequenced: PBMCs.

The CDR3, as DNA: TGTGCCAGTAGTCCCGGGGACAGCCGCTCCTACGAGCAGTACTTC. Its protein is CASSPGDSRSYEQYF. This rearrangement joins TRBV19 to TRBJ2-7; TRBD1 matches 7 bases. Trimming cost V 5 bases and J 0 bases; bases outside gene matches: 7. Germline V lookup: CDR1 LNHDA, CDR2 SQIVND (reference sequence). This CDR3 has 15 amino acids.